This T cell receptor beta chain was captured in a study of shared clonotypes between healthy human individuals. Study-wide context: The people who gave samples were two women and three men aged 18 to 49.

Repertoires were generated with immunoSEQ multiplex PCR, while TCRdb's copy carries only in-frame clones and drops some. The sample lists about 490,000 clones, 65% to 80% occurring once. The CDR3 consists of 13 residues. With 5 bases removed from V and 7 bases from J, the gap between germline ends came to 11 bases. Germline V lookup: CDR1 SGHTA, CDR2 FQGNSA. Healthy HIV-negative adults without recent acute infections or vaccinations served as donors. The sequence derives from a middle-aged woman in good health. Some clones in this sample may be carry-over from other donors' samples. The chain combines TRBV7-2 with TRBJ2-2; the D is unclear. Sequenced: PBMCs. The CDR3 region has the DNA TGTGCCAGCAGCACGATTCCCGTCGGGGAGCTGTTTTTT. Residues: CASSTIPVGELFF.